This T cell receptor (beta chain) was recovered during a study of T-cell memory formation after mild COVID-19. TCRdb re-derived calls from the 5' RACE reads in MiXCR, one entry per CDR3 protein. The sample has more than 45,000 distinct CDR3 sequences; around 10% are singletons. The V gene's germline CDR1 is SEHNR and CDR2 FQNEAQ (reference sequence). The CDR3 runs to 13 residues. Trimming took off 8 bases at V and 0 bases at J, with 10 bases between the two ends. Input material: PBMCs or a T cell subset sorted from them (not recorded which). The J gene is TRBJ2-5, the V gene TRBV7-9, with D unresolved. This sequence originates from an adult woman who had mild COVID-19 (a few samples of this study predate the infection). Cell type and time point are not known. The CDR3 DNA is TGTGCCAGCGGCATTCGGAACCAAGAGACCCAGTACTTC. Its protein is CASGIRNQETQYF.